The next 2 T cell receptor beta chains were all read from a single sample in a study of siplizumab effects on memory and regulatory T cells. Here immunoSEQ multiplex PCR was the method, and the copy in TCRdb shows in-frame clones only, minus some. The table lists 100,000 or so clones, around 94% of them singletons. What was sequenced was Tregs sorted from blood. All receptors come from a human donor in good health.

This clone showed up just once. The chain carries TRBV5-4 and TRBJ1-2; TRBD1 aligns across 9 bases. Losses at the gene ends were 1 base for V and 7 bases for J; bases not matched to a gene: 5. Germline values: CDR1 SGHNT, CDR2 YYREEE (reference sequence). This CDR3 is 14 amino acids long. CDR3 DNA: TGTGCCAGCAGCTTGTGGGACAGGGACACTGGCTACACCTTC. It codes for CASSLWDRDTGYTF.

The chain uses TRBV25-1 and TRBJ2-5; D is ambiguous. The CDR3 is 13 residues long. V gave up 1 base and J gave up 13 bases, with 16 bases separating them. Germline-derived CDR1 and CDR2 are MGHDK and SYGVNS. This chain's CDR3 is CASSELQYRVPYF. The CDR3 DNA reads TGTGCCAGCAGTGAATTACAATATCGGGTACCGTACTTC.